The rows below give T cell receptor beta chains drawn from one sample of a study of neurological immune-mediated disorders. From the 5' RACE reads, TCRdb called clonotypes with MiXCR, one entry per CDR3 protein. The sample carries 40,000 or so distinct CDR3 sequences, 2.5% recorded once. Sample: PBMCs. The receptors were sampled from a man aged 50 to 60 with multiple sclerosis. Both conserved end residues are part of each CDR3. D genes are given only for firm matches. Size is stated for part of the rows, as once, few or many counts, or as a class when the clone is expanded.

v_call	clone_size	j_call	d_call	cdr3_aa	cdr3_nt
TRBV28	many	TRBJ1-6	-	CASSLGGKGYNSPLHF	TGTGCCAGCAGTTTGGGCGGGAAAGGATATAATTCACCCCTCCACTTT
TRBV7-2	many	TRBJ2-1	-	CASSLVLDGGYEQFF	TGTGCCAGCAGCTTAGTGCTGGACGGGGGATATGAGCAGTTCTTC
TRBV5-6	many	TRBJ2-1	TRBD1	CASSQTGFNEQFF	TGTGCCAGCAGCCAGACAGGGTTCAATGAGCAGTTCTTC
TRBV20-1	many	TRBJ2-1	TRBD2	CSARDVTSGDYEQFF	TGCAGTGCTAGAGATGTAACTAGCGGGGACTATGAGCAGTTCTTC
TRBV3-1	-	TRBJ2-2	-	CASSSKGGELFF	TGTGCCAGCAGCTCAAAGGGCGGGGAGCTGTTTTTT
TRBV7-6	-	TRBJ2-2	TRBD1	CASSRWDRGTLANTGELFF	TGTGCCAGCAGCCGATGGGACAGGGGGACGCTTGCGAACACCGGGGAGCTGTTTTTT
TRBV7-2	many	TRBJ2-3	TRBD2	CASSRGLAMGTDTQYF	TGTGCCAGCAGCAGGGGACTAGCAATGGGGACAGATACGCAGTATTTT
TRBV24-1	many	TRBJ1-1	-	CATSNRVGTEAFF	TGTGCCACCAGTAACAGGGTCGGGACTGAAGCTTTCTTT
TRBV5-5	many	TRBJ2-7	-	CASSLQGNHEQYF	TGTGCCAGCAGCTTACAGGGTAACCACGAGCAGTACTTC
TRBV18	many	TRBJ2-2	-	CASSPRANTGELFF	TGTGCCAGCTCACCACGGGCAAACACCGGGGAGCTGTTTTTT
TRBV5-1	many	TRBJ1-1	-	CASRIVGVNTEAFF	TGCGCCAGCAGGATAGTAGGGGTTAACACTGAAGCTTTCTTT
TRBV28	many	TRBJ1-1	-	CASIGQNTEAFF	TGTGCCAGCATCGGACAGAACACTGAAGCTTTCTTT
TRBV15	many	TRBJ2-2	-	CATSRDMAGSGTGELFF	TGTGCCACCAGCAGAGATATGGCGGGGTCCGGAACCGGGGAGCTGTTTTTT
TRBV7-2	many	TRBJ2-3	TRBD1	CASSASPGTGADTQYF	TGTGCCAGCAGCGCCAGCCCCGGGACAGGGGCAGATACGCAGTATTTT
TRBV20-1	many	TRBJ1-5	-	CSARGGAGQPQHF	TGCAGTGCTAGGGGAGGGGCGGGTCAGCCCCAGCATTTT
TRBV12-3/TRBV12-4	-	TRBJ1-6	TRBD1	CASSTGQGVNSPLNF	TGTGCCAGCAGTACGGGACAGGGAGTTAATTCACCCCTCAACTTT
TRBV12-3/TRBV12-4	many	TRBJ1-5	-	CASSFKSGGDQPQHF	TGTGCCAGCAGTTTTAAATCAGGTGGGGATCAGCCCCAGCATTTT
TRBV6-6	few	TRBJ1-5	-	CATSRGPPQHF	TGTGCCACCTCCAGGGGCCCGCCCCAGCATTTT
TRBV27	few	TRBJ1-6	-	CASSTSWHGGPSPLNF	TGTGCCAGCAGCACCAGTTGGCACGGAGGTCCCTCACCCCTCAACTTT
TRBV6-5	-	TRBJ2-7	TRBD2	CASSPPRTSGGLDYEQYF	TGTGCCAGCAGTCCTCCCCGGACTAGCGGGGGGCTCGACTACGAGCAGTACTTC
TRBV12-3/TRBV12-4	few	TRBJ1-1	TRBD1	CASSFDRVGNKDTEAFF	TGTGCCAGCAGTTTCGACAGGGTAGGGAATAAGGACACTGAAGCTTTCTTT
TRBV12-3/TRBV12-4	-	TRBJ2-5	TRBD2	CASQASSGQETQYF	TGTGCCAGTCAAGCATCTAGCGGCCAAGAGACCCAGTACTTC
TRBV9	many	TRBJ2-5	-	CASSVLGAGETQYF	TGTGCCAGCAGCGTACTGGGCGCGGGGGAGACCCAGTACTTC
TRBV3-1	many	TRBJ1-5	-	CASSQDLGDQPQNF	TGTGCCAGCAGCCAAGATCTTGGTGATCAGCCCCAGAATTTT
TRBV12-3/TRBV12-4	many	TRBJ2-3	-	CASSFGGRTDTQYF	TGTGCCAGCAGTTTTGGAGGGCGCACAGATACGCAGTATTTT
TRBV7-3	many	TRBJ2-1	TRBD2	CASSLALAYLNEQFF	TGTGCCAGCAGCTTAGCACTAGCGTACCTCAATGAGCAGTTCTTC